This T cell receptor beta chain is from a study of blood T cell repertoires in COVID-19. Study-wide context: Spain, Italy and the United States supplied samples that represented acute and convalescent COVID-19. T cells, B-cell-depleted T cells, or PBMCs provided the cDNA or gDNA that served as material.

CDR1 is SGHTA and CDR2 is FQGNSA in the germline V gene. V lost 5 bases and J lost 7, with 10 bases in between. This CDR3 has 12 residues. In the original analysis: Nucleated cell counts were estimated from reference gene primer amplification. TCRdb keeps only in-frame clones here, not all; method: immunoSEQ multiplex PCR. V and J calls plus clone size are reproduced from that table; the DNA served to infer D and trimming. The sample carries approximately 290,000 clones, roughly nine tenths recorded once. J is TRBJ2-3 and V is TRBV7-2, with D possibly matching TRBD1 (5 bases). Sequencing was carried out using peripheral blood. The TCR sequence derives from a man younger than 35 with active or convalescent COVID-19. CDR3 amino acids: CASSINRNTQYF. CDR3 sequence (DNA): TGTGCCAGCAGCATCAACAGGAATACGCAGTATTTT.